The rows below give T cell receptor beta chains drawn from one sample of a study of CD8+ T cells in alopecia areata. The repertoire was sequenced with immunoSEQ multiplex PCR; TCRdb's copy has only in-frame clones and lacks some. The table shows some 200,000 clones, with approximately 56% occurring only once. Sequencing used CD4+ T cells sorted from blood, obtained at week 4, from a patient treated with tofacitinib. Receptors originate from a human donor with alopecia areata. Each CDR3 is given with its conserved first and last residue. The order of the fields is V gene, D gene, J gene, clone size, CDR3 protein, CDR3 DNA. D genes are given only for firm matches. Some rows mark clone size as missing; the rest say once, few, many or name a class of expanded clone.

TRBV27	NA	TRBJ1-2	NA	CASSSRTDFAF	TGTGCCAGCAGTTCCAGGACGGATTTTGCCTTC
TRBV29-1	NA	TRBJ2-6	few	CSVAESGANVLTF	TGCAGCGTTGCAGAGTCTGGGGCCAACGTCCTGACTTTC
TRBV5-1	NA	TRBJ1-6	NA	CASSSHVGSPLHF	TGCGCCAGCAGCTCCCATGTTGGTTCACCCCTCCACTTT
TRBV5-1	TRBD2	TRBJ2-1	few	CASKVGGRGAGDEQFF	TGCGCCAGCAAAGTTGGAGGTAGGGGAGCGGGGGATGAGCAGTTCTTC
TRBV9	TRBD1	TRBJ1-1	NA	CASSVDRGAEAFF	TGTGCCAGCAGCGTAGACAGGGGCGCTGAAGCTTTCTTT
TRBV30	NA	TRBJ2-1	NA	CAWSPVVGQFF	TGTGCCTGGAGTCCCGTAGTAGGGCAGTTCTTC
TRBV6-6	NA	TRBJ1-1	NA	CASSYFAQGNTEAFF	TGTGCCAGCAGTTATTTTGCCCAGGGGAACACTGAAGCTTTCTTT
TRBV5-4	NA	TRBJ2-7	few	CASSLAVNYEQYF	TGTGCCAGCAGCTTGGCGGTGAACTACGAGCAGTACTTC
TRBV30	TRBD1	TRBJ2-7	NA	CAWSRQGPYEQYF	TGTGCCTGGAGTAGACAGGGACCTTACGAGCAGTACTTC
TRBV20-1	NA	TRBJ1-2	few	CTVTGTYGYTF	TGCACCGTTACCGGGACATATGGCTACACCTTC
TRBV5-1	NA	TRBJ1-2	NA	CTSRTGGGQNNYGYTF	TGCACCAGCAGAACCGGTGGGGGACAAAATAACTATGGCTACACCTTC
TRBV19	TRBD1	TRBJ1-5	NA	CASTADRGNQPQHF	TGTGCCAGTACTGCCGACAGGGGCAATCAGCCCCAGCATTTT
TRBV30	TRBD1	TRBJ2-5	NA	CAWSPGQGIETQYF	TGTGCCTGGAGTCCGGGACAGGGCATAGAGACCCAGTACTTC
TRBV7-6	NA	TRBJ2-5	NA	CASSPMRAGEQETQYF	TGTGCCAGCAGCCCCATGAGGGCAGGGGAACAAGAGACCCAGTACTTC
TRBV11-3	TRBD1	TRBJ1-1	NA	CASSPTGQGAGWEAFF	TGTGCCAGCAGCCCGACGGGACAGGGGGCTGGGTGGGAAGCTTTCTTT
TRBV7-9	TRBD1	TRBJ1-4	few	CASSWDRGKLFF	TGTGCCAGCAGCTGGGACAGGGGAAAACTGTTTTTT
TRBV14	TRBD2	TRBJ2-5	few	CASSQDGPPGGETQYF	TGTGCCAGCAGCCAAGATGGCCCGCCGGGGGGAGAGACCCAGTACTTC
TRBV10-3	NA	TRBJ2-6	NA	CAISDGVSSGANVLTF	TGTGCCATCAGTGATGGGGTGAGCTCTGGGGCCAACGTCCTGACTTTC
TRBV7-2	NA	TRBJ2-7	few	CASSLAPLSYEQYF	TGTGCCAGCAGCTTAGCCCCCCTCTCCTACGAGCAGTACTTC
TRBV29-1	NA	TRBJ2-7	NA	CSVKILGSSYEQYF	TGCAGCGTGAAAATCTTGGGCAGCTCCTACGAGCAGTACTTC
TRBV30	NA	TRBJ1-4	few	CAWSVWGREDEKLFF	TGTGCCTGGAGCGTCTGGGGGCGGGAGGATGAAAAACTGTTTTTT
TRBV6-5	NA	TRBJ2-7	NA	CASSREGSYEQYF	TGTGCCAGCAGTCGAGAGGGGTCCTACGAGCAGTACTTC